What follows are 21 T cell receptor beta chains derived from one specimen sequenced in a study of shared clonotypes between healthy human individuals. Some clones are missing from TCRdb's copy, which holds only in-frame ones; the method was immunoSEQ multiplex PCR. In the table there are approximately 2.5 million clones, approximately 93% of which are singletons. The sample taken for sequencing was naive CD4+ T cells from PBMCs. Regarding subset: CD45RA+ positively selected. The receptors come from a man younger than 30 in good health. Some clones in this sample may be carry-over from other donors' samples.

The chain recombines TRBV6-1 with TRBJ2-1; perhaps TRBD2 as D (6 bases). The CDR3 is 14 residues long. From germline, CDR1 is MNHNS and CDR2 SASEGT. V gave up 5 bases and J gave up 7 bases, with 15 bases separating them. This CDR3 is CASSRTIVGNEQFF. CDR3 nucleotides: TGTGCCAGCAGTAGGACTATTGTCGGGAATGAGCAGTTCTTC.

This sequence joins TRBV30 and TRBJ1-1; D is unclear. Between the trimmed V and J ends, which lost 3 bases and 3 bases, there was a span of 8 bases. In germline, CDR1 is GTSNPN, CDR2 SVGIG (reference sequence). The CDR3 spans 12 residues. This CDR3 reads CAWRTTYTEAFF. CDR3 sequence (DNA): TGTGCCTGGAGGACAACCTACACTGAAGCTTTCTTT. Full variable domain (outside the CDR3, taken from reference TRBV30 and TRBJ1-1): SQTIHQWPATLVQPVGSPLSLECTVEGTSNPNLYWYRQAAGRGLQLLFYSVGIGQISSEVPQNLSASRPQDRQFILSSKKLLLSDSGFYLCAWRTTYTEAFFGQGTRLTVV.

This chain links TRBV15 with TRBJ1-5; D is uncertain. V dropped 3 bases and J dropped 6 bases, with 9 bases sitting between them. The CDR3 runs to 13 residues. The germline gives CDR1 LNHNV, CDR2 YYDKDF (reference sequence). CDR3 DNA: TGTGCCACCAGCAGCGAAATAGGTCAGCCCCAGCATTTT. Amino acid sequence: CATSSEIGQPQHF.

As DNA, the CDR3 is TGCAGCGGGCGACTAGCGGGAAGATTACATGAGCAGTTCTTC. This codes for CSGRLAGRLHEQFF. The V and J genes are TRBV29-1 and TRBJ2-1, with 11 bases matching TRBD2. This CDR3 has 14 residues. Per germline, CDR1 SQVTM and CDR2 ANQGSEA. V gave up 7 bases and J gave up 8 bases; unmatched junction bases: 10.

This clone was seen more than once but under ten times. The genes are TRBV19 and TRBJ1-1; D not resolved. The CDR3 is 14 amino acids. Between the trimmed V and J ends, which lost 5 bases and 1 base, there was a span of 11 bases. The germline CDR1 and CDR2 sequences are LNHDA and SQIVND (reference sequence). CDR3 DNA: TGTGCCAGTAGTGGCCGGCCAAGGAACACTGAAGCTTTCTTT. Protein product: CASSGRPRNTEAFF.

This chain joins TRBV7-2 and TRBJ2-3; 8 bases are shared with TRBD1. Trimming took 1 base from V and 2 from J; bases not matched to a gene: 5. The CDR3 contains 16 residues. Germline CDR1 reads SGHTA; CDR2 reads FQGNSA. The DNA of the CDR3 is TGTGCCAGCAGCTTAGGAGGGACAGGACCCACAGATACGCAGTATTTT. Encoded protein: CASSLGGTGPTDTQYF.

This chain connects TRBV27 to TRBJ2-1; TRBD1 aligns across 8 bases. Unmatched junction bases numbered 5, after V lost 6 bases and J lost 16 bases. The CDR3 spans 10 residues. Germline V gene lookup returns CDR1 MNHEY and CDR2 SMNVEV (reference sequence). The CDR3 spells CASSDRGQFF. The CDR3 DNA sequence: TGTGCCAGCAGCGACAGGGGCCAATTCTTC.

Here the CDR3 reads CASSQAPQGSGELFF. In DNA, the CDR3 is TGCGCCAGCAGCCAAGCCCCACAGGGCAGCGGGGAGCTGTTTTTT. The chain joins TRBV5-1 to TRBJ2-2, with a possible D match to TRBD1 (6 bases). Looked up from germline, CDR1 is SGHRS and CDR2 is YFSETQ. This CDR3 comprises 15 residues. V was clipped by 4 bases and J by 7 bases, with 17 bases between them.

V usage is TRBV5-5 and J usage is TRBJ2-1, with D uncertain. The CDR3 consists of 16 residues. V was cut by 4 bases and J by 5 bases, with 19 bases left in between. Germline-derived CDR1 and CDR2 are SGHKS and YYEKEE (reference sequence). Here the CDR3 DNA reads TGTGCCAGCAGCCCCACCCGACACCGTACAAACAATGAGCAGTTCTTC. It yields the protein CASSPTRHRTNNEQFF.

The rearrangement uses TRBV14 and TRBJ2-1, with 7 bases that match TRBD2. This CDR3 contains 15 residues. Trimming took 4 bases from V and 0 from J; bases not matched to a gene: 3. CDR1 SGHDN and CDR2 FVKESK come from the germline V gene. The CDR3 sequence: CASSRREISYNEQFF. The CDR3 DNA is TGTGCCAGCAGCCGGCGGGAGATCTCCTACAATGAGCAGTTCTTC.

This clone was counted once. This chain uses TRBV4-2 with TRBJ2-3, with D maybe TRBD2 (5 bases). Trimming took 0 bases from V and 3 from J, leaving 13 bases between them. The CDR3 is 16 amino acids. Germline assignment: CDR1 LGHNA and CDR2 YNFKEQ. The CDR3, as DNA: TGTGCCAGCAGCCAAGACTTAGGTCTAGCTACAGATACGCAGTATTTT. It translates to CASSQDLGLATDTQYF.

The V call is TRBV18, the J call TRBJ1-5; D not resolved. CDR3 length: 15 residues. V was cut by 6 bases and J by 6 bases, with 18 bases left in between. Germline CDR1 KGHSH, CDR2 LQKENI. DNA of the CDR3: TGTGCCAGCTCCCCAATGTCGGGAGAGGCTCAGCCCCAGCATTTT. This gives the protein CASSPMSGEAQPQHF.

The chain uses TRBV18 and TRBJ2-1; 7 positions agree with TRBD2. The junction had 5 bases not matched to a gene; V was cut back by 5 bases and J by 13 bases. The CDR3 is made up of 11 amino acids. CDR1 KGHSH and CDR2 LQKENI come from the germline V gene. This CDR3 reads CASSTGEGQFF. DNA for the CDR3: TGTGCCAGCTCAACCGGGGAGGGACAGTTCTTC. The whole variable domain, filled in from reference TRBV18 and TRBJ2-1, reads NAGVMQNPRHLVRRRGQEARLRCSPMKGHSHVYWYRQLPEEGLKFMVYLQKENIIDESGMPKERFSAEFPKEGPSILRIQQVVRGDSAAYFCASSTGEGQFFGPGTRLTVL.

The genes are TRBV5-1 and TRBJ2-5; D gene unclear. CDR1 SGHRS and CDR2 YFSETQ come from the germline V gene. The V and J ends lost 1 base and 3 bases respectively, with 7 bases between them. CDR3 length equals 13 residues. DNA for the CDR3: TGCGCCAGCAGCTTGAATGGGGAAGAGACCCAGTACTTC. Its protein is CASSLNGEETQYF. Complete variable domain (other parts from reference TRBV5-1 and TRBJ2-5): KAGVTQTPRYLIKTRGQQVTLSCSPISGHRSVSWYQQTPGQGLQFLFEYFSETQRNKGNFPGRFSGRQFSNSRSEMNVSTLELGDSALYLCASSLNGEETQYFGPGTRLLVL.

The gene calls are TRBV27 and TRBJ1-2; D is uncertain. The V gene lost 0 bases and the J gene lost 5 bases, with 13 bases spanning the gap. There are 15 residues in the CDR3. CDR1 and CDR2 (germline): MNHEY, SMNVEV (reference sequence). The CDR3 sequence is CASSLSRRDWYGYTF. The CDR3 DNA follows: TGTGCCAGCAGTTTATCGCGCCGGGATTGGTATGGCTACACCTTC.

With regard to this clone: The same CDR3 arises from other DNA sequences in this sample as well. J is TRBJ1-2 and V is TRBV28; D remains ambiguous. V gave up 3 bases and J gave up 2 bases, with 7 bases separating them. The germline V gene has CDR1 MDHEN and CDR2 SYDVKM. CDR3 size: 13 residues. CDR3 amino acids: CASSFPSNYGYTF. CDR3 DNA sequence: TGTGCCAGCAGTTTTCCGTCCAACTATGGCTACACCTTC.

In nucleotides, the CDR3 is TGTGCCGCCGGGCAAGGAGGGGGTGGCCCCTACGAGCAGTACTTC. It codes for CAAGQGGGGPYEQYF. V gene TRBV6-5 combines with J gene TRBJ2-7; D tentatively reads TRBD1 or TRBD2 (6 bases each). Germline values: CDR1 MNHEY, CDR2 SVGAGI. The CDR3 has 15 residues. Deletions cut 11 bases from V and 2 bases from J, with 22 bases between.

With respect to this clone: The same CDR3 is also encoded by other DNA sequences in this sample. The V and J genes are TRBV4-3 and TRBJ2-5; D is possibly TRBD2 (5 bases). V was pared by 1 base and J by 5 bases, with 8 bases between. The germline CDR1 and CDR2 sequences are LGHNA and YSLEER. This CDR3 region has 13 residues. The CDR3 DNA sequence: TGCGCCAGCAGCCAAGGATCGGGGGAGACCCAGTACTTC. It yields the protein CASSQGSGETQYF.

This sequence joins TRBV6-6 and TRBJ1-1, with TRBD1 identical over 9 bases. CDR3 length: 14 residues. Looked up from germline, CDR1 is MNHNY and CDR2 is SVGAGI (reference sequence). J gave up 5 bases and V 5 bases, and 6 bases lay outside the gene matches. The CDR3 coding sequence is TGTGCCAGCAGTACACAGGGGGCGAGAACTGAAGCTTTCTTT. This translates into CASSTQGARTEAFF.

J is TRBJ2-1 and V is TRBV4-1; 11 bases are shared with TRBD2. CDR3 length equals 20 residues. Unmatched junction bases numbered 11, after V lost 0 bases and J lost 1 base. The germline V gene encodes CDR1 MGHRA and CDR2 YSYEKL. In DNA, the CDR3 is TGCGCCAGCAGCCAAGACAGGATAGCGGGAGGGCCCCGTTCCTACAATGAGCAGTTCTTC. It specifies CASSQDRIAGGPRSYNEQFF.

This clone was seen a handful of times. Other DNA sequences in this sample translate to the same CDR3. This chain connects TRBV9 to TRBJ2-1; D remains unclear. The CDR3 is 11 amino acids. Per germline, CDR1 SGDLS and CDR2 YYNGEE. Trimming removed 0 bases at V and 6 bases at J, with 1 base between. The CDR3 reads CASSVANEQFF. CDR3 nucleotides: TGTGCCAGCAGCGTAGCCAATGAGCAGTTCTTC.